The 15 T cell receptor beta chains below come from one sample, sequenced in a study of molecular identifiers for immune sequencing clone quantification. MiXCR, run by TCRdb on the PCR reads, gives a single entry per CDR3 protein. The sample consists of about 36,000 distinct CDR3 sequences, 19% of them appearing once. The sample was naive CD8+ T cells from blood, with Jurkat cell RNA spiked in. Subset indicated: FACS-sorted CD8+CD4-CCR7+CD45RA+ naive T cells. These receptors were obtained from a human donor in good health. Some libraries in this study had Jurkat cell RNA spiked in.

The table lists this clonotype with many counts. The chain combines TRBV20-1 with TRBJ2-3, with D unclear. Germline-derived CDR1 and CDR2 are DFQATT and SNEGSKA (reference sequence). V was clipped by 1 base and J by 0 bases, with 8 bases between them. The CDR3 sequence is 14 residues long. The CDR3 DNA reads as TGCAGTGCTAGAGGCGAGGAAAGCACAGATACGCAGTATTTT. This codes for CSARGEESTDTQYF.

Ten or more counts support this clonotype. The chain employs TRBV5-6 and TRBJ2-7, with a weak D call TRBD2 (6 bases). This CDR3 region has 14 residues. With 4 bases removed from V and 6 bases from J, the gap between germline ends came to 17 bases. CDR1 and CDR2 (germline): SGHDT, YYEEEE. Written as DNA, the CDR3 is TGTGCCAGCAGCCGAGCGGGCCGAGGCCTCGAGCAGTACTTC. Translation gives CASSRAGRGLEQYF.

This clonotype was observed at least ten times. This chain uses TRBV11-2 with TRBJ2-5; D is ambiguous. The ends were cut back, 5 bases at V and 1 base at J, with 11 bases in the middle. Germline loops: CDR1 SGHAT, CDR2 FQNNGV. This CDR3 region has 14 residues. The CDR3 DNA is TGTGCCAGCAGCCCTCACAACTTCCAAGAGACCCAGTACTTC. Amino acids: CASSPHNFQETQYF.

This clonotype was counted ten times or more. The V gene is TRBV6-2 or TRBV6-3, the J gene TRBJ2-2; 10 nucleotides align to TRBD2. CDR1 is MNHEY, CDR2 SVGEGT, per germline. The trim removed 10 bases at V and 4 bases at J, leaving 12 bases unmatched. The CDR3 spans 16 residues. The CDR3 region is CATKTGTSESTGELFF. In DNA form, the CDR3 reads TGTGCCACCAAAACCGGGACTAGCGAAAGCACCGGGGAGCTGTTTTTT.

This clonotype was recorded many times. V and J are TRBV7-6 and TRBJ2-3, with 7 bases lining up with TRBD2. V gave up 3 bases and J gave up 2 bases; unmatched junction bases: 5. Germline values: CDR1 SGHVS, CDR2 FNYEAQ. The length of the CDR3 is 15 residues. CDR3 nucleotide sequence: TGTGCCAGCAGCTTGCTAGCGGCCAACACAGATACGCAGTATTTT. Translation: CASSLLAANTDTQYF.

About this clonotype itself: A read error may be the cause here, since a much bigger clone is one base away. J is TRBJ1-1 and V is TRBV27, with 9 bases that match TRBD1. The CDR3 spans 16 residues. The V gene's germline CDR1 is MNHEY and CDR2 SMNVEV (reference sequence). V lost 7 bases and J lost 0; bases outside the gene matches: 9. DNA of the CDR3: TGTGCCAGCAATCTTGGGACAGGGAGATTGAACACTGAAGCTTTCTTT. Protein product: CASNLGTGRLNTEAFF.

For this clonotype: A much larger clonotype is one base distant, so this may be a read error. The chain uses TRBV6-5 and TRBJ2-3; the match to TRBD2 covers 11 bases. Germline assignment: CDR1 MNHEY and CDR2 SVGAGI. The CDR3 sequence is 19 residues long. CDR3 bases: TGTGCCAGCGCACCTAGCTACACCGGACTAGCGGGTCCCACAGATACGAAGTATTTT. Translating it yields CASAPSYTGLAGPTDTKYF.

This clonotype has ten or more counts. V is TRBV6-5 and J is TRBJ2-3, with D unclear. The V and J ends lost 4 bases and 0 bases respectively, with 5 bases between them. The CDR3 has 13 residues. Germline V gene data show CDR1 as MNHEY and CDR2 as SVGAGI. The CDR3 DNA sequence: TGTGCCAGCAGTTTCTCCAGCACAGATACGCAGTATTTT. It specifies CASSFSSTDTQYF.

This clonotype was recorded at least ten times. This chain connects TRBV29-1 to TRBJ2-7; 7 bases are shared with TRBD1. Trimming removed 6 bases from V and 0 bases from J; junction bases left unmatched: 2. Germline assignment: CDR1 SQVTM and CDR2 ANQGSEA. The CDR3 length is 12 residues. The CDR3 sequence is CSVGQNSYEQYF. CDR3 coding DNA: TGCAGCGTGGGACAGAACTCCTACGAGCAGTACTTC.

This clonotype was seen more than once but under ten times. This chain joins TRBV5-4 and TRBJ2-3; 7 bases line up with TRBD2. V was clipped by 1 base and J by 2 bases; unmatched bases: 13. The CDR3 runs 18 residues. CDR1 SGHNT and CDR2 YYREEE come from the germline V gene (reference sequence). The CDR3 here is CASSLPGREGLDTDTQYF. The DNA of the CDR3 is TGTGCCAGCAGCTTGCCGGGAAGGGAGGGCTTGGACACAGATACGCAGTATTTT. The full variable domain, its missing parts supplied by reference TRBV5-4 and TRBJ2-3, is ETGVTQSPTHLIKTRGQQVTLRCSSQSGHNTVSWYQQALGQGPQFIFQYYREEENGRGNFPPRFSGLQFPNYSSELNVNALELDDSALYLCASSLPGREGLDTDTQYFGPGTRLTVL.

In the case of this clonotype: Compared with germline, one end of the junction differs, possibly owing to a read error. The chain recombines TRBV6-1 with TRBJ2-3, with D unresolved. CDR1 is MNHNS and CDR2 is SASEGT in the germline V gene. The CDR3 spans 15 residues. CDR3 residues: CASCEDTHSTDTQYF. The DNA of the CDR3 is TGTGCCAGCTGTGAAGATACTCACAGCACAGATACGCAGTATTTT.

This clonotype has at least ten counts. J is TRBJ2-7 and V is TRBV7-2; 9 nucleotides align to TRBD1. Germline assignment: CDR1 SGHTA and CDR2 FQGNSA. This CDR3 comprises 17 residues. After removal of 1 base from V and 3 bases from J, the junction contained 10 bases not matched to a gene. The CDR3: CASSLDRGLGGYYEQYF. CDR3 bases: TGTGCCAGCAGCTTAGACAGGGGGCTAGGTGGCTACTACGAGCAGTACTTC. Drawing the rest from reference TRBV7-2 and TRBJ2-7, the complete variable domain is GAGVSQSPSNKVTEKGKDVELRCDPISGHTALYWYRQSLGQGLEFLIYFQGNSAPDKSGLPSDRFSAERTGGSVSTLTIQRTQQEDSAVYLCASSLDRGLGGYYEQYFGPGTRLTVT.

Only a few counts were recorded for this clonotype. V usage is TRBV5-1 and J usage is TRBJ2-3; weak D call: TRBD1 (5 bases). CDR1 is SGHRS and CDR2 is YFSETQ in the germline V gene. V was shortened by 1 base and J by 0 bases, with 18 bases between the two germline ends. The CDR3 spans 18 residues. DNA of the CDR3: TGCGCCAGCAGCTTGCCCGAGACAGTTTTTACTAGCACAGATACGCAGTATTTT. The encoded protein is CASSLPETVFTSTDTQYF.

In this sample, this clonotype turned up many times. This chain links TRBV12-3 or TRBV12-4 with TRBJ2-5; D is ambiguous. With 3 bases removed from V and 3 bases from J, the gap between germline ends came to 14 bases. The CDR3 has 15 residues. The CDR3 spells CASSLKVTPKETQYF. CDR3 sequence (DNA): TGTGCCAGCAGTTTGAAGGTGACTCCCAAAGAGACCCAGTACTTC.

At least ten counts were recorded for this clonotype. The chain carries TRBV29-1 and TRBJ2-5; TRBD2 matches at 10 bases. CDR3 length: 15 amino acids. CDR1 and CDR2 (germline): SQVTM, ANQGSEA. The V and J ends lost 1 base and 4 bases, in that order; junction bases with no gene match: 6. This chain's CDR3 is CSVEGSSGRSETQYF. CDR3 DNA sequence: TGCAGCGTTGAAGGTTCTAGCGGGAGATCAGAGACCCAGTACTTC.